This TCR beta chain emerged from a study of CD8+CD57+ T cells in acquired aplastic anemia. Across the whole study: On average, sorted CD4+ and CD8+ cells gave about 3.1 ug of DNA. There were roughly 10 million reads, on average, for CD4+ cells from healthy donors.

CDR1 is GTSNPN and CDR2 is SVGIG in the germline V gene (reference sequence). V lost 5 bases and J lost 4, with 11 bases in between. This CDR3 region has 12 residues. Genomic DNA served as template for TCR beta VDJ and CDR3 profiling. Using its own MiXCR run on the reads, TCRdb lists one record per CDR3 protein. The table has over 100,000 distinct CDR3 sequences, around two fifths seen once. Ten or more counts support this clonotype. The TCR sequence derives from a human donor in good health, serving as a control. Material for sequencing was sorted CD4+, CD8+, or CD8+CD57+ T cells (not recorded which) from PBMCs. This chain links TRBV30 with TRBJ1-2, with D unclear. CDR3 nucleotides: TGTGCCTGGGACGGTCGATTCTATGGCTACACCTTC. Residues: CAWDGRFYGYTF.